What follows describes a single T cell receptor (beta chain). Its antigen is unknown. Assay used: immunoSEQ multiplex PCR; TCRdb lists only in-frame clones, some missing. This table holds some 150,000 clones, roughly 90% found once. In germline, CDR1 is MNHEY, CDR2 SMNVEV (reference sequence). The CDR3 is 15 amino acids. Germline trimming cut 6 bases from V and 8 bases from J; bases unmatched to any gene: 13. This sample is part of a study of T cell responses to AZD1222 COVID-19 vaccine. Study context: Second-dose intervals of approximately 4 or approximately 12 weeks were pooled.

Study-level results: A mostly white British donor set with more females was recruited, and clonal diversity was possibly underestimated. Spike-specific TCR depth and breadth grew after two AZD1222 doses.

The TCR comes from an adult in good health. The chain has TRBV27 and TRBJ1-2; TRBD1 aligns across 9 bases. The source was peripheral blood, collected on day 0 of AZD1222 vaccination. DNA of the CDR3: TGTGCCAGCAGGACCACAGGGGGCAGGGGAAGAGGCTACACCTTC. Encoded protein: CASRTTGGRGRGYTF.